These T cell receptor beta chains were read from a single sample in a study of CD8 T cells in Susac syndrome. TCRdb re-called the immunoSEQ multiplex PCR reads with MiXCR, one entry per CDR3 protein. Among about 77,000 distinct CDR3 sequences listed, roughly 91% were seen once. The sequencing input was CD4+ T cells from PBMCs. The receptor source for this set is a human donor with Susac syndrome. CDR3s include the opening cysteine and the closing phenylalanine or tryptophan. The D gene is left open where the match is weak. Size tells how often a clone was seen (once, few, many) or the class of an expanded clone, and some rows leave it out.

>.|TRBV6-1|TRBJ1-1|TRBD1
CASTRTGSSGAFF
TGTGCCAGCACCCGGACAGGGTCGTCGGGAGCTTTCTTT
>.|TRBV5-1|TRBJ2-1|.
CASSLVAGMNNEQFF
TGCGCCAGCAGCCTCGTGGCAGGGATGAACAATGAGCAGTTCTTC
>.|TRBV4-2|TRBJ2-3|TRBD2
CASSRPSGGGTDTQYF
TGTGCCAGCAGCCGACCTAGCGGGGGAGGGACAGATACGCAGTATTTT
>.|TRBV7-9|TRBJ1-6|.
CASSLRQENSPLHF
TGTGCCAGCAGCTTGAGACAGGAAAATTCACCCCTCCACTTT
>.|TRBV20-1|TRBJ2-5|.
CSAPKGGTQYF
TGCAGTGCACCAAAGGGGGGAACCCAGTACTTC
>.|TRBV5-1|TRBJ2-7|.
CASTSRTGLAYEQYF
TGCGCCAGCACCTCCCGAACAGGGCTAGCCTACGAGCAGTACTTC
>.|TRBV5-1|TRBJ2-5|.
CASNRGQGPQETQYF
TGCGCCAGCAACCGGGGCCAGGGTCCCCAAGAGACCCAGTACTTC
>.|TRBV5-4|TRBJ2-7|.
CASSSRLAGRSEQYF
TGTGCCAGCAGCTCGAGGCTGGCAGGGCGAAGCGAGCAGTACTTC
>.|TRBV15|TRBJ1-5|.
CATSMKTSNQPQHF
TGTGCCACCAGCATGAAAACAAGCAATCAGCCCCAGCATTTT
>.|TRBV7-9|TRBJ1-2|.
CASSRNTPGGTNGYTF
TGTGCCAGCAGCCGAAATACGCCCGGGGGAACAAATGGCTACACCTTC
>once|TRBV30|TRBJ2-1|TRBD2
CAWTGIKGGTSGMKGSYNEQFF
TGTGCCTGGACTGGTATTAAAGGAGGGACTAGCGGGATGAAGGGATCCTACAATGAGCAGTTCTTC
>few|TRBV6-5|TRBJ1-2|TRBD1
CASSYPDRDSYGYTF
TGTGCCAGCAGTTACCCGGACAGGGACAGCTATGGCTACACCTTC
>.|TRBV18|TRBJ1-1|TRBD1
CASSRAAGQKTEAFF
TGTGCCAGCTCACGAGCTGCGGGACAGAAGACTGAAGCTTTCTTT
>.|TRBV7-2|TRBJ2-5|.
CASSPPKPLETQYF
TGTGCCAGCAGCCCGCCTAAGCCACTAGAGACCCAGTACTTC
>.|TRBV6-2/TRBV6-3|TRBJ2-7|.
CASSYSFASRGYEQYF
TGTGCCAGCAGTTACTCGTTTGCCAGTCGAGGGTACGAGCAGTACTTC
>once|TRBV3-1|TRBJ2-6|.
CASSQGVGTGANVLTF
TGTGCCAGCAGCCAAGGAGTAGGGACTGGGGCCAACGTCCTGACTTTC
>few|TRBV24-1|TRBJ1-5|.
CATSRAGSQPQHF
TGTGCCACCAGTAGGGCAGGGAGTCAGCCCCAGCATTTT
>.|TRBV9|TRBJ2-5|.
CASSEGLLGSETQYF
TGTGCCAGCAGCGAGGGACTGCTAGGTTCGGAGACCCAGTACTTC
>.|TRBV7-9|TRBJ2-7|TRBD2
CASSRDSGSYEQYF
TGTGCCAGCAGCCGTGATAGCGGGAGCTACGAGCAGTACTTC
>.|TRBV10-3|TRBJ1-1|TRBD1
CATEDRDREAFF
TGTGCCACCGAAGACCGGGACAGGGAAGCTTTCTTT
>.|TRBV18|TRBJ2-5|.
CASSGVVGETQYF
TGTGCCAGCTCCGGGGTCGTTGGAGAGACCCAGTACTTC
>.|TRBV3-1|TRBJ2-2|.
CASSQEMTGELFF
TGTGCCAGCAGCCAAGAAATGACTGGGGAGCTGTTTTTT
>once|TRBV13|TRBJ1-1|.
CASSARNTEAFF
TGTGCCAGCAGCGCACGGAACACTGAAGCTTTCTTT
>.|TRBV3-1|TRBJ2-5|TRBD2
CASSQWGREETQYF
TGTGCCAGCAGCCAATGGGGGAGGGAAGAGACCCAGTACTTC
>once|TRBV6-5|TRBJ2-7|TRBD1
CASGTGGFYEQYF
TGTGCCAGCGGGACAGGGGGCTTCTACGAGCAGTACTTC
>few|TRBV24-1|TRBJ2-7|TRBD1
CATSDTTGTYEQYF
TGTGCCACCAGTGATACGACAGGGACCTACGAGCAGTACTTC
>.|TRBV2|TRBJ2-2|.
CASGVISGELFF
TGTGCCAGCGGGGTTATTTCCGGGGAGCTGTTTTTT
>.|TRBV4-2|TRBJ2-2|TRBD1
CASRGRQGNTGELFF
TGTGCCAGCAGGGGCCGACAGGGGAACACCGGGGAGCTGTTTTTT
>once|TRBV20-1|TRBJ2-6|.
CSAQGGANVLTF
TGCAGTGCTCAGGGTGGGGCCAACGTCCTGACTTTC
>.|TRBV2|TRBJ1-2|.
CASSESSTVYGYTF
TGTGCCAGCAGTGAATCATCGACAGTTTATGGCTACACCTTC
>once|TRBV18|TRBJ2-1|.
CASSPLRIHEQFF
TGTGCCAGCTCACCACTCCGGATCCATGAGCAGTTCTTC
>.|TRBV4-3|TRBJ2-3|.
CASSQILGSTDTQYF
TGCGCCAGCAGCCAGATACTAGGTTCCACAGATACGCAGTATTTT
>.|TRBV7-8|TRBJ1-2|.
CASSRDINYGYTF
TGTGCCAGCAGCCGGGACATTAACTATGGCTACACCTTC
>once|TRBV5-1|TRBJ2-7|TRBD2
CASNPSTSGRAVSYEQYF
TGCGCCAGCAACCCATCAACTAGCGGGAGGGCCGTGTCCTACGAGCAGTACTTC
>.|TRBV2|TRBJ1-2|.
CASIRQLGYGYTF
TGTGCCAGCATTCGACAGTTAGGCTATGGCTACACCTTC
>.|TRBV11-2|TRBJ2-1|TRBD2
CASRLLAGAYNEQFF
TGTGCCAGCAGATTGTTAGCGGGAGCTTACAATGAGCAGTTCTTC
>.|TRBV7-8|TRBJ2-1|.
CASSGPGTGSPNEQFF
TGTGCCAGCAGCGGGCCCGGCACAGGGTCCCCCAATGAGCAGTTCTTC
>.|TRBV14|TRBJ1-1|.
CASSPLESNTEAFF
TGTGCCAGCAGCCCATTGGAGTCGAACACTGAAGCTTTCTTT
>few|TRBV20-1|TRBJ1-2|.
CSARSGRANYGYTF
TGCAGTGCTAGATCCGGCAGAGCTAACTATGGCTACACCTTC
>.|TRBV3-1|TRBJ2-5|.
CASSQDNGGGETQYF
TGTGCCAGCAGCCAAGATAATGGGGGCGGAGAGACCCAGTACTTC
>.|TRBV6-5|TRBJ2-7|TRBD2
CAGRHGLAGNYEQYF
TGTGCCGGCAGGCACGGCCTAGCGGGGAACTACGAGCAGTACTTC
>.|TRBV12-3/TRBV12-4|TRBJ1-2|.
CASSPGHAGDYGYTF
TGTGCCAGCAGTCCCGGACATGCGGGGGACTATGGCTACACCTTC
>.|TRBV5-5|TRBJ2-5|.
CASSLASGETQYF
TGTGCCAGCAGCTTGGCTTCGGGGGAGACCCAGTACTTC
>few|TRBV5-1|TRBJ2-1|.
CASSLGLRRARNEQFF
TGCGCCAGCAGCTTGGGACTTCGTCGAGCCAGGAATGAGCAGTTCTTC
>.|TRBV5-1|TRBJ1-3|.
CASSLGQAGNTIYF
TGCGCCAGCAGCCTCGGACAAGCTGGAAACACCATATATTTT
>.|TRBV28|TRBJ1-2|.
CASSPSGGGYGYTF
TGTGCCAGCAGTCCCAGCGGAGGAGGCTATGGCTACACCTTC
>.|TRBV10-3|TRBJ1-5|.
CAISEGGLGQPQHF
TGTGCCATCAGTGAGGGGGGGCTGGGGCAGCCCCAGCATTTT
>.|TRBV12-3/TRBV12-4|TRBJ2-1|TRBD1
CASRSRTGQAQFF
TGTGCCAGCAGGTCTCGGACTGGACAGGCCCAGTTCTTC
>.|TRBV20-1|TRBJ2-1|TRBD2
CSARSQREGSYNEQFF
TGCAGTGCTAGATCCCAGCGGGAGGGCTCCTACAATGAGCAGTTCTTC
>.|TRBV18|TRBJ1-5|TRBD1
CASSLTGLLNQPQHF
TGTGCCAGCTCTCTGACAGGGCTCCTCAATCAGCCCCAGCATTTT
>.|TRBV20-1|TRBJ2-7|.
CSAPAGIRYEQYF
TGCAGTGCTCCCGCCGGGATTCGCTACGAGCAGTACTTC
>once|TRBV20-1|TRBJ2-5|.
CSARGQGKETQYF
TGCAGTGCTAGAGGGCAGGGCAAAGAGACCCAGTACTTC
>.|TRBV2|TRBJ2-7|.
CASSTRSEQYF
TGTGCCAGCTCGACTAGATCCGAGCAGTACTTC
>once|TRBV19|TRBJ2-1|.
CASSGRGYNEQFF
TGTGCCAGTAGTGGCCGGGGATACAATGAGCAGTTCTTC
>.|TRBV6-1|TRBJ2-3|TRBD2
CASSPGTSGGRSTDTQYF
TGTGCCAGCAGCCCCGGGACTAGCGGGGGTAGGAGCACAGATACGCAGTATTTT
>.|TRBV2|TRBJ2-7|TRBD1
CASSPGQVRGEQYF
TGTGCCAGCAGTCCGGGACAGGTCCGGGGCGAGCAGTACTTC
>.|TRBV2|TRBJ1-1|TRBD1
CASRGQPNTEAFF
TGTGCCAGCAGGGGACAGCCGAACACTGAAGCTTTCTTT
>.|TRBV29-1|TRBJ1-4|.
CSVEGTGGLATNEKLFF
TGCAGCGTGGAAGGGACCGGGGGATTGGCAACTAATGAAAAACTGTTTTTT